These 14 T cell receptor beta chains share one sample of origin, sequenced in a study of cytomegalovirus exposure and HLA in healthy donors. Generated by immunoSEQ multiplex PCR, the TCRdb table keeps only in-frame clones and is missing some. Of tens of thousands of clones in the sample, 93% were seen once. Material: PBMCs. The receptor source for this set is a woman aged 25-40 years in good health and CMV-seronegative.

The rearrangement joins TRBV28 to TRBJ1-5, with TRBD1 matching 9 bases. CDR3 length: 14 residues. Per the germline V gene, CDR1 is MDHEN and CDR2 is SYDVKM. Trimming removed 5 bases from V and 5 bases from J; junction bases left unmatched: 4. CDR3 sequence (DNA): TGTGCCAGCAGTCTCGGGACAGGGTATCAGCCCCAGCATTTT. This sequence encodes CASSLGTGYQPQHF.

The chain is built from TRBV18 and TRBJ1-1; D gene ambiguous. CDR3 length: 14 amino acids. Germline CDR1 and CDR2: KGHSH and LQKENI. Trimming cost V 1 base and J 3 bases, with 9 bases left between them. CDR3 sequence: CASSPRGFDTEAFF. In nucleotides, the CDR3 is TGTGCCAGCTCACCACGAGGCTTTGACACTGAAGCTTTCTTT.

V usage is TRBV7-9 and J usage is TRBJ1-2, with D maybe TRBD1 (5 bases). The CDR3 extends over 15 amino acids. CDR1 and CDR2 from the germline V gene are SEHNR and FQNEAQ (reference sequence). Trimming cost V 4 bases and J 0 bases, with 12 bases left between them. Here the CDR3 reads CASSSGDSANYGYTF. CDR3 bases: TGTGCCAGCAGCTCGGGGGACTCCGCTAACTATGGCTACACCTTC. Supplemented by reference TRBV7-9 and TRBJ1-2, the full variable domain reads DTGVSQNPRHKITKRGQNVTFRCDPISEHNRLYWYRQTLGQGPEFLTYFQNEAQLEKSRLLSDRFSAERPKGSFSTLEIQRTEQGDSAMYLCASSSGDSANYGYTFGSGTRLTVV.

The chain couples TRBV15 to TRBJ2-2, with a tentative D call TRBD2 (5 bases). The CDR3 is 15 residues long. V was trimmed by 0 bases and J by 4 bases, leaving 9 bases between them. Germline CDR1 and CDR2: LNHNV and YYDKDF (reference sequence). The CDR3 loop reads CATSRDGKVTGELFF. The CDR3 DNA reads TGTGCCACCAGCAGAGACGGGAAGGTCACCGGGGAGCTGTTTTTT.

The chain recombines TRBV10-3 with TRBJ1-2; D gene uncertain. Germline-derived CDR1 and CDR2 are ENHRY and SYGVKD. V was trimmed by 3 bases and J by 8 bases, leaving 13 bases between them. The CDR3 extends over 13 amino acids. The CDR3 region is CAISDNPLGGYTF. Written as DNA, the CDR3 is TGTGCCATCAGTGATAACCCCCTCGGGGGCTACACCTTC.

The CDR3 here is CASSGRGTRANNEQFF. The CDR3 coding sequence is TGTGCCAGCAGTGGGCGAGGGACTAGAGCTAACAATGAGCAGTTCTTC. This chain joins TRBV6-1 and TRBJ2-1; 8 bases agree with TRBD2. The germline CDR1 and CDR2 sequences are MNHNS and SASEGT. With 4 bases clipped from V and 5 bases from J, the junction kept 10 bases outside the gene matches. The CDR3 has 16 amino acids.

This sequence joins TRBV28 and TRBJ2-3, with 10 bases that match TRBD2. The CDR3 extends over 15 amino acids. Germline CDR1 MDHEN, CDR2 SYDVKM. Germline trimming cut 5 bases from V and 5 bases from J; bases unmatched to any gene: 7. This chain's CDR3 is CASSPSGGAGDTQYF. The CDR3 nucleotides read TGTGCCAGCAGTCCGAGCGGGGGGGCTGGAGATACGCAGTATTTT.

The CDR3 DNA reads TGCGCCAGCAGCTTCCTTTCCGGCGGGACAGGGGGAGAGACCCAGTACTTC. Protein: CASSFLSGGTGGETQYF. The chain links TRBV5-1 to TRBJ2-5, with 11 bases identical to TRBD1. Trimming took 2 bases from V and 4 from J; bases not matched to a gene: 10. CDR1 and CDR2 (germline): SGHRS, YFSETQ. The CDR3 has 17 residues.

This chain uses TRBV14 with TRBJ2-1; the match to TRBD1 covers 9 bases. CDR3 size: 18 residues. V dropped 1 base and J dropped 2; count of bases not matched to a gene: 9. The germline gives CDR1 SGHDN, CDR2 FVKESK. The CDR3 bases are TGTGCCAGCAGCCAAGGGTATTTCGGGACAGGGCCCTACAATGAGCAGTTCTTC. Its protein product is CASSQGYFGTGPYNEQFF.

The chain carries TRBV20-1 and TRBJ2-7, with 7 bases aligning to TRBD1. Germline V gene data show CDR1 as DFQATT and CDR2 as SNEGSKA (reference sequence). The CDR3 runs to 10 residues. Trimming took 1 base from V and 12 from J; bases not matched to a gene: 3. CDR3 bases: TGCAGTGCTAGAGGGGGACAGTGGTACTTC. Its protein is CSARGGQWYF.

The CDR3 region is CASSPRSRDQPQHF. The CDR3 coding sequence is TGTGCCAGCAGCCCCCGGAGTAGAGATCAGCCCCAGCATTTT. The chain couples TRBV5-5 to TRBJ1-5; no clear D gene. Deletions cut 4 bases from V and 5 bases from J, with 13 bases between. The CDR3 is 14 amino acids. The germline CDR1 and CDR2 sequences are SGHKS and YYEKEE (reference sequence).

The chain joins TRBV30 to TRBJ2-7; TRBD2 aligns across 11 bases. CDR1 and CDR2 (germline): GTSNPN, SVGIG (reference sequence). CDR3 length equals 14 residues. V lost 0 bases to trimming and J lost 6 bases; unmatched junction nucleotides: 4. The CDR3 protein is CAWSVSLAGGEQYF. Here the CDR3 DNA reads TGTGCCTGGAGTGTGTCGCTAGCGGGAGGCGAGCAGTACTTC. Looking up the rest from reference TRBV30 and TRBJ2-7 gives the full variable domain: SQTIHQWPATLVQPVGSPLSLECTVEGTSNPNLYWYRQAAGRGLQLLFYSVGIGQISSEVPQNLSASRPQDRQFILSSKKLLLSDSGFYLCAWSVSLAGGEQYFGPGTRLTVT.

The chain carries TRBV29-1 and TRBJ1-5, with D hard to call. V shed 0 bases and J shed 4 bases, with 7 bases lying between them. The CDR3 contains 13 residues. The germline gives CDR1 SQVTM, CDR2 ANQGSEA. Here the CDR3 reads CSVEEAPNQPQHF. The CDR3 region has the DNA TGCAGCGTTGAAGAGGCACCTAATCAGCCCCAGCATTTT. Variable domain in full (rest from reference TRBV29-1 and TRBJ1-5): SAVISQKPSRDICQRGTSLTIQCQVDSQVTMMFWYRQQPGQSLTLIATANQGSEATYESGFVIDKFPISRPNLTFSTLTVSNMSPEDSSIYLCSVEEAPNQPQHFGDGTRLSIL.

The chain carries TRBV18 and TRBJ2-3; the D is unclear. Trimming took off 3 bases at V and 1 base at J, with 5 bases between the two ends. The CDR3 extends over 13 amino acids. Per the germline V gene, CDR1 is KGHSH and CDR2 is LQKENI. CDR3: CASSPRGTDTQYF. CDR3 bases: TGTGCCAGCTCACCTAGAGGCACAGATACGCAGTATTTT.